The rows below give T cell receptor beta chains drawn from one sample of a study of blood T cell repertoires in COVID-19. Produced via immunoSEQ multiplex PCR; TCRdb's table is partial and in-frame only. The sample includes about 180,000 clones, roughly 84% of them seen just once. Input material: PBMCs or T cells enriched from blood (not recorded which). These receptors originate from a man aged 50-60 years who had recovered from COVID-19. Both conserved end residues are part of each CDR3. The D gene is left open where the match is weak. Some rows mark clone size as missing; the rest say once, few, many or name a class of expanded clone.

abundance	v_gene	d_gene	j_gene	CDR3aa	CDR3nt
-	TRBV18	TRBD2	TRBJ2-3	CASSPVFGGGTDTQYF	TGTGCCAGCTCACCGGTCTTTGGGGGGGGCACAGATACGCAGTATTTT
-	TRBV2	TRBD1	TRBJ1-3	CASSEPTTGSGNTIYF	TGTGCCAGCAGTGAACCCACGACAGGGAGTGGAAACACCATATATTTT
-	TRBV30	-	TRBJ1-4	CAWSHSPSVELFF	TGTGCCTGGAGTCACAGCCCGAGTGTGGAACTGTTTTTT
-	TRBV5-5	TRBD1	TRBJ1-6	CASSEDRGLYSPLHF	TGTGCCAGCAGCGAGGACAGGGGCTTGTATTCACCCCTCCACTTT
many	TRBV7-9	-	TRBJ2-1	CASYGGNRINEQFF	TGTGCCAGCTATGGGGGGAACCGTATCAATGAGCAGTTCTTC
once	TRBV6-5	-	TRBJ2-6	CASKLDTSGANVLTF	TGTGCCAGCAAACTCGACACCTCTGGGGCCAACGTCCTGACTTTC
-	TRBV7-6	-	TRBJ2-7	CASSPGGGQLYEQYF	TGTGCCAGCAGCCCGGGGGGGGGACAGCTATACGAGCAGTACTTC
-	TRBV3-1/TRBV3-2	TRBD1	TRBJ1-5	CASSQEGTGNQPQHF	TGTGCCAGCAGCCAAGAAGGGACAGGCAATCAGCCCCAGCATTTT
few	TRBV7-6	TRBD1	TRBJ1-1	CASSSRQGAVNTEAFF	TGTGCCAGCAGCTCTAGACAGGGGGCAGTGAACACTGAAGCTTTCTTT
-	TRBV15	TRBD1	TRBJ1-3	CATSLTGGMAGNTIYF	TGTGCCACCAGCTTAACAGGGGGGATGGCTGGAAACACCATATATTTT
-	TRBV27	TRBD1	TRBJ1-6	CASSLRRDPTGGAAPLHF	TGTGCCAGCAGTTTACGGAGAGACCCGACAGGGGGGGCTGCACCCCTCCACTTT
once	TRBV30	-	TRBJ1-4	CACIGSEAVKLFF	TGTGCCTGCATCGGGTCAGAGGCGGTAAAACTGTTTTTT
-	TRBV5-1	TRBD2	TRBJ2-2	CASSLAAGTSNTGELFF	TGCGCCAGCAGCTTGGCGGCCGGGACTAGCAACACCGGGGAGCTGTTTTTT
-	TRBV7-6	-	TRBJ2-7	CASSLETDSYEQYF	TGTGCCAGCAGCTTAGAGACAGATAGCTACGAGCAGTACTTC
few	TRBV5-1	-	TRBJ1-3	CASSLGQAGVSGNTIYF	TGCGCCAGCAGCTTGGGACAGGCGGGGGTTTCTGGAAACACCATATATTTT
-	TRBV2	TRBD1	TRBJ1-4	CASSQDREGEKLFF	TGTGCCAGCTCCCAGGACAGGGAGGGTGAAAAACTGTTTTTT
-	TRBV6-5	-	TRBJ2-7	CASSYGSLAGEQYF	TGTGCCAGCAGTTACGGGTCCCTAGCAGGCGAGCAGTACTTC
-	TRBV4-1	-	TRBJ1-6	CASSLPGGSSYNSPLHF	TGCGCCAGCAGCTTACCCGGGGGGAGCTCCTATAATTCACCCCTCCACTTT
once	TRBV14	TRBD1	TRBJ1-3	CASSQDLFPTGTEGNTIYF	TGTGCCAGCAGCCAAGATCTTTTCCCAACCGGGACAGAAGGAAACACCATATATTTT
once	TRBV19	TRBD1	TRBJ1-5	CASTWDRGGNQPQHF	TGTGCCAGTACTTGGGACAGGGGTGGCAATCAGCCCCAGCATTTT
-	TRBV19	TRBD1	TRBJ1-4	CASDSTGGDEKLFF	TGTGCCAGTGATTCTACAGGGGGCGATGAAAAACTGTTTTTT
-	TRBV19	-	TRBJ1-5	CASSIGGAGIKPQHF	TGTGCCAGTAGTATAGGGGGAGCCGGCATCAAGCCCCAGCATTTT
-	TRBV3-1/TRBV3-2	TRBD2	TRBJ2-3	CASSSRAGGAPDTQYF	TGTGCCAGCAGCTCCAGAGCGGGGGGGGCACCAGATACGCAGTATTTT
-	TRBV6-4	-	TRBJ2-3	CASGAGHTDTQYF	TGTGCCAGCGGCGCGGGGCACACAGATACGCAGTATTTT
-	TRBV6-1	TRBD1	TRBJ1-2	CASSEQTGSSYGYTF	TGTGCCAGCAGTGAACAGACAGGGTCGAGCTATGGCTACACCTTC
few	TRBV6-4	TRBD2	TRBJ2-3	CASSASGGATDTQYF	TGTGCCAGCAGTGCTAGCGGGGGGGCCACAGATACGCAGTATTTT
-	TRBV10-2	-	TRBJ2-3	CASSEQGTQYF	TGCGCCAGCAGTGAGCAGGGTACGCAGTATTTT
-	TRBV15	TRBD1	TRBJ2-7	CATSRDRGSYEQYF	TGTGCCACCAGCAGGGACAGGGGATCCTACGAGCAGTACTTC
-	TRBV29-1	-	TRBJ1-5	CSVRTQDSNQPQHF	TGCAGCGTTCGTACGCAGGATAGCAATCAGCCCCAGCATTTT
few	TRBV4-1	-	TRBJ2-1	CASSQGVAYNEQFF	TGCGCCAGCAGCCAAGGAGTCGCTTACAATGAGCAGTTCTTC
-	TRBV5-1	-	TRBJ1-4	CASSLQTGRVEKLFF	TGCGCCAGCAGCTTGCAGACAGGCCGTGTCGAAAAACTGTTTTTT
once	TRBV3-1/TRBV3-2	TRBD1	TRBJ1-2	CASSQKGQGAGGYGYTF	TGTGCCAGCAGCCAAAAGGGACAGGGGGCAGGGGGCTATGGCTACACCTTC
few	TRBV5-6	TRBD1	TRBJ1-3	CASSLAGGGNTIYF	TGTGCCAGCAGCTTGGCAGGGGGCGGAAACACCATATATTTT
-	TRBV15	TRBD2	TRBJ2-1	CATRLPGLALNEQFF	TGTGCCACCAGACTCCCGGGACTAGCGCTGAATGAGCAGTTCTTC
-	TRBV2	-	TRBJ1-6	CASSKDGLRMNSPLHF	TGTGCCAGCAGTAAAGACGGGTTACGCATGAATTCACCCCTCCACTTT
-	TRBV10-2	-	TRBJ1-2	CASSEPGDSYGYTF	TGCGCCAGCAGTGAGCCGGGGGACTCCTATGGCTACACCTTC
-	TRBV11-2	TRBD1	TRBJ1-4	CASSSDHRTGEEKLFF	TGTGCCAGCAGCTCCGACCATAGGACAGGGGAGGAAAAACTGTTTTTT